This T cell receptor beta chain was sequenced for a study of radiation and T cells in renal cell carcinoma. Libraries were prepared by immunoSEQ multiplex PCR; TCRdb keeps only in-frame clonotypes and omits some of them. The table shows around 70,000 clones, with 82% occurring only once. Indicated time point: blood 2 weeks post-SBRT. Treatment meaning: 15 Gy SBRT to primary tumor, nephrectomy 4 weeks later. Serial blood draws occurred at baseline and 2 and 4 weeks post-SBRT. The patient's renal cell carcinoma had clear cell pathology. V lost 3 bases and J lost 1, with 6 bases in between. CDR3 length: 13 residues. Germline CDR1 reads MNHEY; CDR2 reads SMNVEV (reference sequence).

The sequence was collected from a man aged 60 to 75 with renal cell carcinoma. This chain links TRBV27 with TRBJ1-1; no firm D call. The sequenced sample was blood, obtained from a patient whose treatment included radiotherapy and nephrectomy. The CDR3 sequence is CASSFHKNTEAFF. CDR3 DNA: TGTGCCAGCAGTTTCCACAAGAACACTGAAGCTTTCTTT.